The present TCR beta chain was sequenced within a study of cytomegalovirus exposure and HLA in healthy donors. Germline loops: CDR1 MNHEY, CDR2 SMNVEV (reference sequence). The CDR3 is 15 amino acids. This PCR relied on a set of 60 Vbeta primers and 13 Jbeta primers. Clones were read by immunoSEQ multiplex PCR, and TCRdb kept only the in-frame ones, dropping some. Of some 160,000 clones listed, roughly 80% are singletons. The V gene is TRBV27, the J gene TRBJ2-5; 11 bases match TRBD2. The assigned J gene may be wrong: the sequence end matches TRBJ2-7 better. Material: PBMCs. This clonotype was obtained from a man between 18 and 35 years old in good health and CMV-seronegative. As DNA, the CDR3 is TGTGCCAGCAGTGAACTAGCGGGAGTTACCTACGAGCAGTACTTC. Translated, it gives CASSELAGVTYEQYF.